This is a list of T cell receptor beta chains from one sample in a study of T cells in Graves' hyperthyroidism and ophthalmopathy. TCRdb reprocessed the multiplex PCR reads with MiXCR, giving one entry per CDR3 protein. The sample includes fewer than 200,000 distinct CDR3 sequences, about 17% of them seen just once. The sequenced sample was blood. These receptors originate from a woman between 50 and 59 years old with Graves' hyperthyroidism. Each CDR3 is given with its conserved first and last residue. D genes are given only for firm matches. Clone size is stated in some rows and not others, as once, few, many or a class when expanded.

len | j_gene | abundance | v_gene | d_gene | CDR3nt | CDR3aa
15 | TRBJ2-5 | many | TRBV15 | - | TGTGCCACCAGCAGCGAGAGGGACTCCACAGAGACCCAGTACTTC | CATSSERDSTETQYF
13 | TRBJ2-7 | many | TRBV29-1 | - | TGCAGCGTTGATAGTGCTGGGACTCGAGAGCAGTACTTC | CSVDSAGTREQYF
15 | TRBJ2-2 | many | TRBV28 | - | TGTGCCAGCAGTGACACAGGGTCGGGGACCGGGGAGCTGTTTTTT | CASSDTGSGTGELFF
13 | TRBJ1-2 | many | TRBV7-8 | TRBD1 | TGTGCCAGCAGCCAGGGGGGGGGAAATGGCTACACCTTC | CASSQGGGNGYTF
18 | TRBJ2-3 | - | TRBV28 | - | TGTGCCAGCAGCCCGGAGAGGCTATCTGTGAGAAGCACAGATACGCAGTATTTT | CASSPERLSVRSTDTQYF
15 | TRBJ2-7 | many | TRBV4-2 | TRBD1 | TGTGCCAGCAGCTACTCGACAGGGACCTCTGGCGAGCAGTACTTC | CASSYSTGTSGEQYF
13 | TRBJ2-7 | - | TRBV6-1 | TRBD2 | TGTGCCAGCAGTCCCGGGACTAGCAACGAGCAGTACTTC | CASSPGTSNEQYF
16 | TRBJ2-7 | few | TRBV6-1 | TRBD1 | TGTGCCAGCAGTGACGCCCCCAAGGGACAGGGTGTGAGGCAGTACTTC | CASSDAPKGQGVRQYF
15 | TRBJ1-5 | - | TRBV2 | - | TGTGCCAGCCATCTAGAGGGATATAGCAATCAGCCCCAGCATTTT | CASHLEGYSNQPQHF
12 | TRBJ2-5 | few | TRBV3-1 | TRBD2 | TGTGCCAGCAGCCGACCGGGGGGGACCCAGTACTTC | CASSRPGGTQYF
14 | TRBJ2-1 | - | TRBV5-1 | TRBD2 | TGCGCCAGCAGCTTCGCAGCGGGGGTCAATGAGCAGTTCTTC | CASSFAAGVNEQFF
15 | TRBJ2-1 | few | TRBV3-1 | TRBD2 | TGTGCCAGCAGCCAAGTAGCGGGGGGGCCGAGTGAGCAGTTCTTC | CASSQVAGGPSEQFF
14 | TRBJ1-3 | many | TRBV25-1 | - | TGTGCCAGCAGTGGATTTTCCTCTGGAAACACCATATATTTT | CASSGFSSGNTIYF
17 | TRBJ2-1 | many | TRBV6-2/TRBV6-3 | TRBD2 | TGTGCCAGCACCTCTTTAGCGGGCACGAGGGTGCACAATGAGCAGTTCTTC | CASTSLAGTRVHNEQFF
12 | TRBJ2-1 | many | TRBV11-1 | - | TGTGCCAGCAGCGTAGGGGGGGACAAGCAGTTCTTC | CASSVGGDKQFF
14 | TRBJ1-3 | many | TRBV11-2 | - | TGTGCCAGCAGCTCCCGACGGGGGGGAAACACCATATATTTT | CASSSRRGGNTIYF
16 | TRBJ1-5 | many | TRBV28 | - | TGTGCCAGCAGTCGCGGGGGCATTTATAGCAATCAGCCCCAGCATTTT | CASSRGGIYSNQPQHF
12 | TRBJ1-1 | many | TRBV29-1 | - | TGCAGCGTTGTTCCCCGGAACACTGAAGCTTTCTTT | CSVVPRNTEAFF
14 | TRBJ1-1 | many | TRBV18 | - | TGTGCCAGCTCACCCCTATTATCGAACACTGAAGCTTTCTTT | CASSPLLSNTEAFF
16 | TRBJ2-2 | - | TRBV7-9 | TRBD2 | TGTGCCAGCAGACCGACTAGCGGGGTGAACACCGGGGAGCTGTTTTTT | CASRPTSGVNTGELFF
12 | TRBJ1-1 | few | TRBV27 | - | TGTGCCAGCAGTCCGCCGAGAGGGGAAGCTTTCTTT | CASSPPRGEAFF
13 | TRBJ2-7 | many | TRBV11-1 | - | TGTGCCAGCAGCCCCGGGACTGTCTACGAGCAGTACTTC | CASSPGTVYEQYF
19 | TRBJ1-5 | many | TRBV7-9 | - | TGTGCCAGCAGCTTAGCTGCTACAGGGCCCGAATCCCTTAATCAGCCCCAGCATTTT | CASSLAATGPESLNQPQHF
16 | TRBJ2-1 | many | TRBV6-2/TRBV6-3 | TRBD2 | TGTGCCAGCGTGGGGGCACTTAGCGGGGCGGGGAATGAGCAGTTCTTC | CASVGALSGAGNEQFF
12 | TRBJ2-6 | - | TRBV24-1 | - | TGTGCCACCAGTGATGGGGCCAACGTCCTGACTTTC | CATSDGANVLTF